These T cell receptor beta chains were read from a single sample in a study of blood T cell repertoires in COVID-19. TCRdb's copy holds only in-frame clones and misses some; the assay was immunoSEQ multiplex PCR. The sample yields roughly 86,000 clones, around four fifths seen once. The specimen sequenced was peripheral blood. The receptors stem from a man between 50 and 59 years old with acute or convalescent COVID-19. Each CDR3 is given with its conserved first and last residue. The D gene is left open where the match is weak. Clone size is stated in some rows and not others, as once, few, many or a class when expanded.

v_gene	d_gene	abundance	j_gene	CDR3nt	CDR3aa
TRBV7-3	-	-	TRBJ2-1	TGTGCCAGCAGCTCTGGTGGCGGGAGAGGGGGCTACAATGAGCAGTTCTTC	CASSSGGGRGGYNEQFF
TRBV4-3	-	-	TRBJ1-4	TGCGCCAGCAGCCAAGTAACAGGGTCGGAAAAACTGTTTTTT	CASSQVTGSEKLFF
TRBV7-3	-	-	TRBJ2-3	TGTGCCAGCAGCCCTCATCCAGGGGCCTCCACAGATACGCAGTATTTT	CASSPHPGASTDTQYF
TRBV6-6	-	-	TRBJ1-1	TGTGCCAGCAGTCCCAGTGTGAACACTGAAGCTTTCTTT	CASSPSVNTEAFF
TRBV29-1	-	-	TRBJ1-1	TGCAGCGTTGAAGCTCGAGGGAGGAACACTGAAGCTTTCTTT	CSVEARGRNTEAFF
TRBV25-1	TRBD1	-	TRBJ2-6	TGTGCCAGCAGTGCCCTGACAGGGGCTGGGGCCAACGTCCTGACTTTC	CASSALTGAGANVLTF
TRBV6-2/TRBV6-3	TRBD2	-	TRBJ2-5	TGTGCCAGCAGTTATGCGGGAGAGGAGACCCAGTACTTC	CASSYAGEETQYF
TRBV28	TRBD1	-	TRBJ1-4	TGTGCCAGCTTAAGTAGTGACGGAACAGGGGACCTGGAAAAACTGTTTTTT	CASLSSDGTGDLEKLFF
TRBV2	TRBD1	few	TRBJ1-6	TGTGCCAGCAGTGATTTTATGGGACAGGGGGACTCACCCCTCCACTTT	CASSDFMGQGDSPLHF
TRBV6-1	TRBD1	-	TRBJ2-7	TGTGCCAGCAGTGGGGACAGGGGGTTGACTAGCGCTTCCTACGAGCAGTACTTC	CASSGDRGLTSASYEQYF
TRBV5-4	TRBD2	-	TRBJ2-1	TGTGCCAGCAGCTTGCGGACTAGCGATTACAATGAGCAGTTCTTC	CASSLRTSDYNEQFF
TRBV4-2	TRBD1	-	TRBJ1-1	TGTGCCAGCAGCCCAGAGACAGGGGGCGGCACTGAAGCTTTCTTT	CASSPETGGGTEAFF
TRBV19	-	-	TRBJ2-5	TGTGCCAGTAGTATAGCAGGGATGGGAGAGACCCAGTACTTC	CASSIAGMGETQYF
TRBV12-3/TRBV12-4	-	-	TRBJ1-1	TGTGCCAGCAGCTGGGGCCCGGACACTGAAGCTTTCTTT	CASSWGPDTEAFF
TRBV11-3	-	-	TRBJ2-7	TGTGCCAGCAGCTTATTGGGGGGAAGCCGCTCCTACGAGCAGTACTTC	CASSLLGGSRSYEQYF
TRBV19	TRBD1	-	TRBJ1-4	TGTGCCAGTAGGAGGGACAGGGGTCGCGAAAAACTGTTTTTT	CASRRDRGREKLFF
TRBV29-1	TRBD2	-	TRBJ2-1	TGCAGCGGAACGATAGCGGGTCCCTACAATGAGCAGTTCTTC	CSGTIAGPYNEQFF
TRBV6-5	TRBD1	-	TRBJ1-6	TGTGCCAGCAGAACAACAGGGGGTTCACCCCTCCACTTT	CASRTTGGSPLHF
TRBV5-1	-	-	TRBJ2-1	TGCGCCAGCAGCTTGGAGGGGGGGCCATACAATGAGCAGTTCTTC	CASSLEGGPYNEQFF
TRBV5-4	-	-	TRBJ2-1	TGTGCCAGCAGCCTTCGTAGCAATGAGCAGTTCTTC	CASSLRSNEQFF
TRBV6-2/TRBV6-3	-	-	TRBJ2-7	TGTGCCAGCAGTTACTCCGACGAGCAGTACTTC	CASSYSDEQYF
TRBV7-2	-	-	TRBJ2-7	TGTGCCAGCAGTCAGGGCACAGTGCCCTACGAGCAGTACTTC	CASSQGTVPYEQYF
TRBV19	-	few	TRBJ2-1	TGTGCCAGTAGTTTCCGGGACACATACAATGAGCAGTTCTTC	CASSFRDTYNEQFF
TRBV19	-	-	TRBJ1-5	TGTGCCAGTAGCTCCCGGCTAGGGGAAAGCAATCAGCCCCAGCATTTT	CASSSRLGESNQPQHF
TRBV29-1	-	-	TRBJ1-1	TGCAGCGTTGAGGGCATCAACACTGAAGCTTTCTTT	CSVEGINTEAFF
TRBV4-3	-	-	TRBJ1-2	TGCGCCAGCAGCCAAGGTGTTGGGTTAGGGGATGGCTACACCTTC	CASSQGVGLGDGYTF
TRBV12-3/TRBV12-4	-	-	TRBJ1-1	TGTGCCAGCAGTTTAGCCAGGGGAACTGAAGCTTTCTTT	CASSLARGTEAFF